This TCR beta chain was profiled in a study of T-cell reconstitution after alpha-beta-depleted transplantation in children. Points from the study as a whole: T-cell numbers and diversity, one year after transplant, stemmed largely from T cells that were newly produced. Reportedly, roughly two months post-transplant, alpha-beta T cells arose from several hundred expanded graft clones. Some patients' high day-60 TCRbeta diversity was attributed to recipient cells surviving conditioning.

The CDR3 is made up of 17 amino acids. Unmatched junction bases numbered 15, after V lost 6 bases and J lost 5 bases. CDR1 is MNHEY and CDR2 is SMNVEV in the germline V gene (reference sequence). This sample's TCRbeta library carried unique molecular identifier barcodes. Using its own MiXCR run on the PCR reads, TCRdb lists one record per CDR3 protein. The sample gives about 1,000,000 distinct CDR3 sequences, roughly 29% of which show up once; over 25% is in the top ten. This clonotype has just a few counts. Its antigen remains unknown. This chain links TRBV27 with TRBJ2-5; 10 bases agree with TRBD2. Sequenced material: PBMCs, mostly from graft donor cells, taken 360 days after TCRalphabeta/CD19-depleted stem cell transplant. This TCR was recovered from a boy under two years old who had a stem cell transplant for SCID, so the T cells may come from the graft donor. The CDR3 reads CASSPQGLAGEGETQYF. The CDR3 DNA reads TGTGCCAGCAGCCCCCAGGGGCTAGCGGGGGAGGGGGAGACCCAGTACTTC.